What follows are 19 T cell receptor beta chains derived from one specimen sequenced in a study of vaccination effects on CD4 cells after COVID-19. Data came from immunoSEQ multiplex PCR; TCRdb stores just in-frame clones and leaves some out. The sample holds tens of thousands of clones, 72% seen once. The antigens for these receptors are not known. Researchers isolated CD4+ T cells once approximately 10 days of culture had elapsed. The sequencing here drew on CD4+ T cells from PBMCs cultured without peptide, taken before COVID-19 vaccination. These receptors were taken from a human donor who had a prior SARS-CoV-2 infection.

The V call is TRBV6-1, the J call TRBJ1-2; D not certain. CDR3 length: 15 amino acids. The germline V gene encodes CDR1 MNHNS and CDR2 SASEGT. V was clipped by 1 base and J by 4 bases, with 13 bases between them. The CDR3 region has the DNA TGTGCCAGCAGTGAAGGGGCCAGTCCTCGCTATGGCTACACCTTC. This sequence encodes CASSEGASPRYGYTF.

The chain recombines TRBV19 with TRBJ1-2; D perhaps matches TRBD1 (5 bases). Deletions cut 7 bases from V and 3 bases from J, with 30 bases between. This CDR3 has 19 amino acids. CDR1 and CDR2 (germline): LNHDA, SQIVND (reference sequence). In nucleotides, the CDR3 is TGTGCCAGTAACCCTTTACAATTCCGGGACCGAACGACACACTATGGCTACACCTTC. This sequence encodes CASNPLQFRDRTTHYGYTF.

The V gene is TRBV30, the J gene TRBJ1-3; D gene ambiguous. The V gene lost 2 bases and the J gene lost 4 bases, with 6 bases spanning the gap. The CDR3 length is 12 residues. The germline V gene encodes CDR1 GTSNPN and CDR2 SVGIG (reference sequence). The CDR3 sequence: CAWSRRGNTIYF. The CDR3 nucleotides are TGTGCCTGGAGTCGTAGGGGAAACACCATATATTTT.

The chain employs TRBV18 and TRBJ2-2, with 8 bases fitting TRBD1. Per germline, CDR1 KGHSH and CDR2 LQKENI. V trimming: 5 bases; J trimming: 4 bases; junction bases outside the gene matches: 9. CDR3 size: 16 residues. Here the CDR3 DNA reads TGTGCCAGCTCAAGGAGCGCAGGGGGCGGCACCGGGGAGCTGTTTTTT. Translating gives CASSRSAGGGTGELFF.

This sequence joins TRBV6-5 and TRBJ2-7; D call uncertain. Trimming took off 2 bases at V and 3 bases at J, with 8 bases between the two ends. This CDR3 is 13 amino acids long. CDR1 and CDR2 from the germline V gene are MNHEY and SVGAGI. The CDR3 DNA sequence: TGTGCCAGCAGTTACGGGCCGAACTACGAGCAGTACTTC. Residues: CASSYGPNYEQYF.

J is TRBJ2-7 and V is TRBV29-1; TRBD1 is a possible D gene (6 bases). CDR1 and CDR2 from the germline V gene are SQVTM and ANQGSEA. The CDR3 extends over 13 amino acids. The V end was cut by 7 bases, the J end by 5 bases, with 18 bases between. CDR3 amino acids: CSAAGTPADEQYF. CDR3 bases: TGCAGCGCCGCCGGGACACCGGCCGACGAGCAGTACTTC.

The chain carries TRBV5-1 and TRBJ2-1; TRBD1 matches 7 bases. V was clipped by 2 bases and J by 7 bases; unmatched bases: 3. CDR1 and CDR2 from the germline V gene are SGHRS and YFSETQ. This CDR3 is built from 13 residues. CDR3 coding DNA: TGCGCCAGCAGCTTAACAGGGGTAAATGAGCAGTTCTTC. Translated, it gives CASSLTGVNEQFF.

This chain's CDR3 is CASSPRDYNEQFF. CDR3 DNA: TGTGCCAGCAGCCCTAGGGACTACAATGAGCAGTTCTTC. The V call is TRBV7-3, the J call TRBJ2-1; D ambiguous. V lost 5 bases to trimming and J lost 3 bases, with 8 bases between them. Germline V gene lookup returns CDR1 SGHTA and CDR2 FQGTGA. This CDR3 is built from 13 residues.

CDR3 sequence (DNA): TGTGCCAGCAGCCAGGTCGGGGGGAGGATCTACGAGCAGTACTTC. Its translation: CASSQVGGRIYEQYF. The chain couples TRBV4-2 to TRBJ2-7, with 7 bases lining up with TRBD2. Germline-derived CDR1 and CDR2 are LGHNA and YNFKEQ. V gave up 3 bases and J gave up 3 bases; unmatched junction bases: 8. The CDR3 has 15 amino acids.

The chain combines TRBV12-5 with TRBJ2-7; D unresolved. The CDR3 extends over 13 amino acids. The V end was cut by 4 bases, the J end by 3 bases, with 10 bases between. Germline values: CDR1 LGHNT, CDR2 FRNRAP. DNA for the CDR3: TGTGCTAGTGGTTACCAGACACTCTACGAGCAGTACTTC. It yields the protein CASGYQTLYEQYF.

The chain links TRBV11-2 to TRBJ1-2; the D gene is possibly TRBD1 (5 bases). Germline loops: CDR1 SGHAT, CDR2 FQNNGV. The ends were cut back, 1 base at V and 8 bases at J, with 8 bases in the middle. The CDR3 totals 12 residues. The CDR3 sequence is CASSLGRGGYTF. CDR3 DNA sequence: TGTGCCAGCAGCTTAGGGAGGGGCGGCTACACCTTC.

The chain recombines TRBV6-6 with TRBJ1-5, with D possibly matching TRBD1 (5 bases). Germline loops: CDR1 MNHNY, CDR2 SVGAGI (reference sequence). V lost 2 bases and J 4 bases, leaving 15 bases between the germline ends. CDR3 size: 16 residues. In DNA, the CDR3 is TGTGCCAGCAGTTACACAGGTCTTCGATCGAATCAGCCCCAGCATTTT. Protein product: CASSYTGLRSNQPQHF.

The chain employs TRBV19 and TRBJ2-2; possibly TRBD2 for D (6 bases). Trimming took 3 bases from V and 4 from J, leaving 9 bases between them. CDR1 and CDR2 from the germline V gene are LNHDA and SQIVND (reference sequence). CDR3 length: 14 amino acids. The CDR3 DNA reads TGTGCCAGTAGTATTCGGGGAGGCACCGGGGAGCTGTTTTTT. Amino acid sequence: CASSIRGGTGELFF.

The V call is TRBV6-5, the J call TRBJ1-5; D perhaps matches TRBD1 (5 bases). V was trimmed by 7 bases and J by 0 bases, leaving 10 bases between them. The CDR3 is made up of 14 amino acids. Germline CDR1 MNHEY, CDR2 SVGAGI. CDR3 amino acids: CASIMGDSNQPQHF. CDR3 nucleotide sequence: TGTGCCAGCATTATGGGGGATAGCAATCAGCCCCAGCATTTT.

The chain uses TRBV7-2 and TRBJ2-7; D may match TRBD1 or TRBD2 (5 bases each). The germline V gene encodes CDR1 SGHTA and CDR2 FQGNSA. The CDR3 loop spans 13 amino acids. Trimming removed 5 bases from V and 6 bases from J, with 14 bases in between. In nucleotides, the CDR3 is TGTGCCAGCAGCGAGAACCGGGACGGCGAGCAGTACTTC. Protein product: CASSENRDGEQYF.

This chain links TRBV5-1 with TRBJ2-1; TRBD1 matches at 9 bases. CDR1 SGHRS and CDR2 YFSETQ come from the germline V gene. The CDR3 extends over 16 amino acids. After removal of 3 bases from V and 4 bases from J, the junction contained 8 bases not matched to a gene. The CDR3 here is CASSSFTGGAYNEQFF. The CDR3 DNA follows: TGCGCCAGCAGCTCATTTACAGGGGGCGCTTACAATGAGCAGTTCTTC. The full variable domain, in which reference TRBV5-1 and TRBJ2-1 provide the parts outside the CDR3, is KAGVTQTPRYLIKTRGQQVTLSCSPISGHRSVSWYQQTPGQGLQFLFEYFSETQRNKGNFPGRFSGRQFSNSRSEMNVSTLELGDSALYLCASSSFTGGAYNEQFFGPGTRLTVL.

The V gene is TRBV4-3, the J gene TRBJ2-3; a weak D match, TRBD2 (5 bases). The CDR3 length is 18 residues. Germline loops: CDR1 LGHNA, CDR2 YSLEER. Deletions cut 0 bases from V and 1 base from J, with 17 bases between. The CDR3 sequence: CASSQEVLVGGRTDTQYF. CDR3 coding DNA: TGCGCCAGCAGCCAAGAGGTTTTAGTCGGAGGCCGCACAGATACGCAGTATTTT.

The rearrangement links TRBV14 to TRBJ1-2; D is possibly TRBD1 (6 bases). Between the trimmed V and J ends, which lost 1 base and 2 bases, there was a span of 11 bases. This CDR3 contains 15 residues. Germline CDR1 and CDR2: SGHDN and FVKESK. CDR3 nucleotides: TGTGCCAGCAGCCAAGCCCCCAGGGGCAACTATGGCTACACCTTC. Its translation is CASSQAPRGNYGYTF.

V usage is TRBV6-5 and J usage is TRBJ1-1, with unresolved D. The CDR3 length is 13 residues. V was trimmed by 2 bases and J by 6 bases, leaving 10 bases between them. Germline V gene sequence: CDR1 MNHEY, CDR2 SVGAGI. CDR3 region: CASSYVWSAEAFF. In DNA form, the CDR3 reads TGTGCCAGCAGTTACGTCTGGTCAGCTGAAGCTTTCTTT.